The present entry profiles one TCR beta chain with its context. In its sample, this clone was seen once. There is no known antigen for this receptor. Base quality data are lacking; no much larger clone is found one base away. V is pared back by 5 bases and J by 6 bases, with 17 bases lying between the germline termini. The CDR3, from cysteine to phenylalanine, totals 14 residues. Only the CDR3 region is kept as DNA, spanning 42 bases read in frame from base 1. From the germline V gene, CDR1 is ENHRY and CDR2 is SYGVKD. Collaborating institutions collected whole blood in K2EDTA tubes following their own protocols. For TCRbeta analysis, collaborators shipped samples as frozen whole blood, isolated PBMCs, or DNA extracted from either of those sample types. This specimen belongs to a study of blood T cell repertoires in COVID-19 (TCRdb year 2020). Regarding the study in general: Samples covering the acute and convalescent phases of COVID-19 were provided by collaborators in the United States, Italy and Spain. The material from the prospective study consisted of cDNA or gDNA derived from T cells, B-cell-depleted T cells, or PBMCs. The dataset comprised deeply sampled blood TCRbeta repertoires from subjects exposed to, actively infected with, or recovered from COVID-19. A freely available public database, intended as a resource for researchers studying the immune response to SARS-CoV-2, is where the repertoires were released. The samples were drawn from the first 160 participants of the ongoing ImmuneRACE study and from some 1,300 subjects provided by 6 global collaborators. A de-identified subject ID, COVID-19 status, age in years and sex were almost always included in the sample metadata. Where available, HLA class I and class II types were obtained from metadata supplied by the sample provider rather than from assay-based typing. The paper's findings and limits, for the study overall: Clinical and demographic metadata were provided uncurated, with the amount varying by source and participant.

The immunoSEQ Assay, a bias-controlled multiplex PCR, was used to amplify TCRbeta CDR3 regions from genomic DNA. The source study handled its data this way. The number of nucleated cells in each sample was estimated from the amplification of reference gene primers within the assay. To quantify the absolute abundance of each unique TCRbeta CDR3 rearrangement, sequence reads were collapsed and filtered. Productive Simpson clonality was computed per sample as the square root of Simpson's diversity index over productive rearrangements. TCRdb provides this immuneACCESS table in a form limited to in-frame rearrangements. Some clones are lacking; in checked studies, under half of them reflect an unresolved V gene, and why the rest are absent is not known. That table supplies the V and J calls and clone size; D and trimming were determined from the DNA. The sample contains roughly 350,000 clones, 88% of them found a single time. The leading ten clones occupy 3.5% to 4% of the sample.

The V and J genes are TRBV10-3 and TRBJ2-7; the D gene is perhaps TRBD1, on 5 matching bases. The sample comprised peripheral blood. The TCR was taken from a woman in her fifties or sixties with active or convalescent COVID-19. The DNA sequence reads TGTGCCATCAGTCTGGAATTCACAGGTTCCGAGCAGTACTTC. Translated, it reads CAISLEFTGSEQYF.